A single sample is the source of the 21 T cell receptor beta chains below, sequenced in a study of shared T cell receptors in the human thymus. Generated by immunoSEQ multiplex PCR, the TCRdb table keeps only in-frame clones and is missing some. The table includes 500,000 to 750,000 clones, roughly 90% detected once. These data were also filed under a second study, of human thymus T cells.

Source material: thymocytes. The receptors shown here come from a boy younger than two with a congenital heart defect.

This chain joins TRBV6-4 and TRBJ2-1; TRBD2 matches at 10 bases. The CDR3 is 18 amino acids. Germline values: CDR1 MRHNA, CDR2 SNTAGT. J gave up 4 bases and V 0 bases, and 9 bases lay outside the gene matches. The CDR3 nucleotides read TGTGCCAGCAGTGACTCGTGGGCTAGCGGGAGTAGGTACAATGAGCAGTTCTTC. Residues: CASSDSWASGSRYNEQFF.

V usage is TRBV5-5 and J usage is TRBJ2-7; 8 bases align to TRBD2. Trimming removed 9 bases from V and 6 bases from J; junction bases left unmatched: 8. Germline V gene lookup returns CDR1 SGHKS and CDR2 YYEKEE (reference sequence). The CDR3 runs to 12 residues. For the CDR3, the DNA is TGTGCCACCGGGGGGGTCCCGGGCGAGCAGTACTTC. It translates to CATGGVPGEQYF.

The V gene is TRBV29-1, the J gene TRBJ2-1; 9 bases fit TRBD2. The CDR3 is made up of 15 amino acids. CDR1 and CDR2 (germline): SQVTM, ANQGSEA. Trimming at V came to 1 base and at J to 8 bases, leaving 9 bases not matched to a gene. CDR3 loop: CSVEGREGGSDEQFF. Written as DNA, the CDR3 is TGCAGCGTTGAAGGGCGGGAGGGAGGTAGCGATGAGCAGTTCTTC.

The chain carries TRBV6-1 and TRBJ2-1; D perhaps matches TRBD2 (7 bases). This CDR3 has 15 amino acids. From germline, CDR1 is MNHNS and CDR2 SASEGT. The ends were cut back, 10 bases at V and 0 bases at J, with 16 bases in the middle. CDR3 loop: CATPTGGGSYNEQFF. CDR3 bases: TGTGCCACCCCCACGGGGGGCGGCTCCTACAATGAGCAGTTCTTC.

CDR3 residues: CASSQGQFMNTEAFF. The CDR3 nucleotides read TGTGCCAGCAGCCAGGGACAGTTCATGAACACTGAAGCTTTCTTT. The V call is TRBV7-9, the J call TRBJ1-1, with 7 bases aligning to TRBD1. J gave up 0 bases and V 5 bases, and 6 bases lay outside the gene matches. Per germline, CDR1 SEHNR and CDR2 FQNEAQ (reference sequence). The CDR3 runs 15 residues.

The rearrangement links TRBV2 to TRBJ2-1, with 7 bases fitting TRBD1. Germline V gives CDR1 SNHLY, CDR2 FYNNEI. J was trimmed by 2 bases and V by 4 bases; bases with no gene match: 8. This CDR3 region has 16 residues. CDR3 nucleotide sequence: TGTGCCAGCAGTGCTGTACGGGACAGACCCTACAATGAGCAGTTCTTC. It is translated as CASSAVRDRPYNEQFF.

The rearrangement links TRBV9 to TRBJ2-2; D is unresolved. With 4 bases removed from V and 4 bases from J, the gap between germline ends came to 11 bases. Germline CDR1 SGDLS, CDR2 YYNGEE. This CDR3 spans 14 amino acids. CDR3 nucleotide sequence: TGTGCCAGCAGCAACCACTACCTCACCGGGGAGCTGTTTTTT. It encodes CASSNHYLTGELFF.

The chain recombines TRBV9 with TRBJ2-1; 13 bases line up with TRBD2. From germline, CDR1 is SGDLS and CDR2 YYNGEE. This CDR3 has 17 amino acids. The ends lost 4 bases at V and 2 bases at J; junction bases unmatched: 6. This CDR3 reads CASSLGLAGVPYNEQFF. For the CDR3, the DNA is TGTGCCAGCAGCCTAGGACTAGCGGGAGTACCCTACAATGAGCAGTTCTTC. Drawing the rest from reference TRBV9 and TRBJ2-1, the complete variable domain is DSGVTQTPKHLITATGQRVTLRCSPRSGDLSVYWYQQSLDQGLQFLIQYYNGEERAKGNILERFSAQQFPDLHSELNLSSLELGDSALYFCASSLGLAGVPYNEQFFGPGTRLTVL.

The chain recombines TRBV18 with TRBJ1-5, with 9 nucleotides matching TRBD1. V trimming: 4 bases; J trimming: 7 bases; junction bases outside the gene matches: 11. The germline V gene encodes CDR1 KGHSH and CDR2 LQKENI. This CDR3 is 16 amino acids long. The CDR3 region is CASSQSGTGRGQPQHF. The DNA of the CDR3 is TGTGCCAGCTCACAATCCGGGACAGGGCGGGGACAGCCCCAGCATTTT. The full variable domain, rest sourced from reference TRBV18 and TRBJ1-5, is NAGVMQNPRHLVRRRGQEARLRCSPMKGHSHVYWYRQLPEEGLKFMVYLQKENIIDESGMPKERFSAEFPKEGPSILRIQQVVRGDSAAYFCASSQSGTGRGQPQHFGDGTRLSIL.

The chain uses TRBV6-6 and TRBJ2-3; no clear D gene. In germline, CDR1 is MNHNY, CDR2 SVGAGI (reference sequence). Deletions cut 2 bases from V and 7 bases from J, with 7 bases between. The CDR3 totals 12 residues. In DNA, the CDR3 is TGTGCCAGCAGTTACGACGGGTATACGCAGTATTTT. It codes for CASSYDGYTQYF.

V is TRBV7-9 and J is TRBJ2-1; D may be TRBD2 (6 bases). Germline V lookup: CDR1 SEHNR, CDR2 FQNEAQ (reference sequence). There are 16 residues in the CDR3. V lost 5 bases and J lost 3, with 17 bases in between. The DNA of the CDR3 is TGTGCCAGCAGCCCGGTCCGGGGGACCCACTACAATGAGCAGTTCTTC. Translating it yields CASSPVRGTHYNEQFF. Using reference TRBV7-9 and TRBJ2-1 for the parts outside the CDR3, the full variable domain is DTGVSQNPRHKITKRGQNVTFRCDPISEHNRLYWYRQTLGQGPEFLTYFQNEAQLEKSRLLSDRFSAERPKGSFSTLEIQRTEQGDSAMYLCASSPVRGTHYNEQFFGPGTRLTVL.

The V and J genes are TRBV9 and TRBJ2-2; the D gene is possibly TRBD2 (6 bases). Germline CDR1 and CDR2: SGDLS and YYNGEE. With 6 bases removed from V and 5 bases from J, the gap between germline ends came to 20 bases. CDR3 size: 16 residues. CDR3 region: CASTVFVAAGTGELFF. CDR3 sequence (DNA): TGTGCCAGCACCGTCTTTGTAGCGGCAGGGACCGGGGAGCTGTTTTTT. Together with reference TRBV9 and TRBJ2-2, the CDR3 gives the full variable domain: DSGVTQTPKHLITATGQRVTLRCSPRSGDLSVYWYQQSLDQGLQFLIQYYNGEERAKGNILERFSAQQFPDLHSELNLSSLELGDSALYFCASTVFVAAGTGELFFGEGSRLTVL.

The gene calls are TRBV5-5 and TRBJ2-7, with 10 bases identical to TRBD1. The J segment lost 4 bases and the V segment lost 5 bases, leaving 9 bases of the junction unmatched. The CDR3 runs 15 residues. Germline V gene data show CDR1 as SGHKS and CDR2 as YYEKEE (reference sequence). The CDR3 sequence is CASRAGTGAGYEQYF. CDR3 bases: TGTGCCAGCAGGGCTGGGACAGGGGCGGGGTACGAGCAGTACTTC.

The V gene is TRBV30, the J gene TRBJ1-2; possible D gene TRBD1, 6 bases. V lost 1 base to trimming and J lost 5 bases, with 11 bases between them. Germline CDR1 reads GTSNPN; CDR2 reads SVGIG (reference sequence). This CDR3 has 13 residues. The CDR3 spells CAWSEGTPYGYTF. CDR3 DNA: TGTGCCTGGAGTGAGGGGACACCGTATGGCTACACCTTC.

The chain is built from TRBV9 and TRBJ2-7; a weak D match, TRBD2 (7 bases). Per germline, CDR1 SGDLS and CDR2 YYNGEE. The CDR3 length is 14 residues. Trimming left V 0 bases short and J 3 bases short, with 10 bases between. CDR3 in amino acids: CASSVGGGGYEQYF. The CDR3 nucleotides read TGTGCCAGCAGCGTAGGGGGGGGCGGCTACGAGCAGTACTTC.

CDR3 loop: CASSKQGTGYTF. In DNA, the CDR3 is TGTGCCAGTAGCAAACAGGGAACGGGCTACACCTTC. This chain uses TRBV19 with TRBJ1-2; the D gene is possibly TRBD1 (6 bases). The germline gives CDR1 LNHDA, CDR2 SQIVND (reference sequence). The CDR3 length is 12 residues. Trimming took 6 bases from V and 8 from J, leaving 13 bases between them.

The chain uses TRBV11-1 and TRBJ2-7; 9 bases map to TRBD2. The V and J ends lost 8 bases and 0 bases, in that order; junction bases with no gene match: 5. Germline assignment: CDR1 SGHAT and CDR2 FQDESV (reference sequence). CDR3 length: 14 amino acids. The CDR3 sequence: CASSSGVSSYEQYF. The CDR3 region has the DNA TGTGCCAGCTCTAGCGGGGTCAGCTCCTACGAGCAGTACTTC.

The chain uses TRBV28 and TRBJ1-5; D is possibly TRBD1 (5 bases). The CDR3 sequence is 12 residues long. The V gene lost 10 bases and the J gene lost 7 bases, with 14 bases spanning the gap. Germline V gene data show CDR1 as MDHEN and CDR2 as SYDVKM. CDR3 nucleotides: TGTGCCACCCGACAGCCGGGCCAGCCCCAGCATTTT. It translates to CATRQPGQPQHF.

This chain joins TRBV5-1 and TRBJ2-1; 16 bases map to TRBD2. Trimming took 0 bases from V and 0 from J; bases not matched to a gene: 3. This CDR3 comprises 19 residues. CDR1 and CDR2 from the germline V gene are SGHRS and YFSETQ. The CDR3 reads CASSLAGLAGGPSYNEQFF. CDR3 nucleotides: TGCGCCAGCAGCTTGGCGGGACTAGCGGGAGGGCCCTCCTACAATGAGCAGTTCTTC.

The chain combines TRBV14 with TRBJ2-2; 11 nucleotides match TRBD2. The CDR3 spans 21 residues. Looked up from germline, CDR1 is SGHDN and CDR2 is FVKESK. J gave up 8 bases and V 0 bases, and 20 bases lay outside the gene matches. CDR3 loop: CASSQDLLPSSGRTLGGELFF. CDR3 nucleotides: TGTGCCAGCAGCCAAGATCTGCTCCCTTCTAGCGGGAGGACCCTAGGAGGGGAGCTGTTTTTT.

V gene TRBV7-2 combines with J gene TRBJ2-7; 8 nucleotides line up with TRBD1. V dropped 7 bases and J dropped 3; count of bases not matched to a gene: 8. The germline gives CDR1 SGHTA, CDR2 FQGNSA. This CDR3 has 14 residues. The CDR3 DNA follows: TGTGCCAGCACCCCCGGGACAGGTGTCTACGAGCAGTACTTC. It yields the protein CASTPGTGVYEQYF.